This paragraph reports one T cell receptor beta chain. The clone's antigen remains unknown. Base qualities are not recorded, but no much larger clone differs from it by a single base. This record comes from a study of TIL therapy for anti-PD-1-resistant metastatic lung cancer (dated by TCRdb to 2020 to 2023). As for the study more broadly: Enrolled patients had a median age of around 51 years (range about 38-85) and a median tumor PD-L1 proportion score of less than 7.5%. Most of the cohort had lung adenocarcinoma, including several EGFR-mutant tumors and two ALK-rearranged tumors, and half of the patients were either current or former smokers. Across the cohort, whole-exome sequencing showed a median non-synonymous tumor mutation burden of approximately 1.5 mutations per megabase. T cell receptor beta sequencing of tumor and peripheral blood was used to follow clonotypes across the tumor, the expanded TIL product and serial blood samples.

Findings and caveats that apply to the study as a whole: The study protocol defined all tumor marker inferences as exploratory. Higher clonality and lower diversity were observed in expanded TIL cultures than in baseline intratumoral T cells (median clonality approximately 6% vs 31%, p < 0.0001). Because the cohort was highly selected, with more treatment-naive, never-smoker and oncogene-addicted patients than is typical, generalizability is limited. Clonal turnover during TIL culture was high, and many clones enriched in the product were not detected in the baseline tumor, suggesting clonal contraction rather than faithful expansion.

The time point label of this sample denotes: pre-treatment sample, taken before nivolumab and TIL therapy. The baseline tumor samples were excised metastases, mostly pleural nodules or supraclavicular lymph nodes, taken from the same resection that was used to grow TIL. Before any PD-1/PD-L1 blockade was given, tumors were harvested, nivolumab was then administered, and patients who progressed went on to receive lymphodepletion, an infusion of expanded TIL, and IL-2. A phase I trial run at two centers enrolled adults with stage 4 NSCLC between October 2017 and 2020. Samples were obtained from a single-arm, open-label phase I trial in which tumor-infiltrating lymphocyte therapy with nivolumab was evaluated in advanced non-small cell lung cancer. For each resected tumor, portions were snap-frozen in liquid nitrogen and kept at -80 degrees C. Tumor regions of interest were selected on H&E sections by laser-capture macrodissection, were pulverized into roughly 16 mg aliquots, and were extracted with Qiagen Allprep kits.

According to the germline V gene (reference sequence), CDR1 reads GTSNPN and CDR2 reads SVGIG. Between the V and J ends, shortened by 1 base and 1 base respectively, the junction contains 4 bases. From cysteine to phenylalanine, the CDR3 is 12 amino acids long. Only the CDR3 region is kept as DNA, spanning 36 bases read in frame from base 1. TCR beta CDR3 regions were amplified from genomic DNA with the immunoSEQ v3 hsTCRB kit using bias-controlled multiplex PCR. The TCR libraries were sequenced on an Illumina NextSeq 500 to approximately 2 million read pairs for survey level or about 4.5-6 million read pairs for deep level. Under the source paper's analysis protocol: Clonality was reported by immunoSEQ Analyzer software, which also assigned V, D and J genes and filtered out non-productive sequences. Repertoires of infused TIL and blood were compared using productive Simpson clonality and the Morisita overlap index of productive TRB rearrangements. TCRdb stores this immuneACCESS table with in-frame sequences only. Part of the clones is absent; in the studies checked, under half of the shortfall reflects unresolved V genes, and no reason is known for the rest. V, J and clone size were drawn from that table, and D and trimming were deduced from the DNA. This sample gives about 50,000 clones in total; 65% to 80% of them show up just once. 5.5% to 6% of the sample is taken by the ten largest.

This chain is built from TRBV30 and TRBJ1-1, with the D gene not confidently named. This receptor was identified in a person aged 25 to 80 with non-small cell lung cancer. Here the sequenced sample was tumor tissue, taken at baseline. The CDR3 region reads CAWSDGNTEAFF. The bases read TGTGCCTGGAGTGACGGGAACACTGAAGCTTTCTTT.